The entry below gives a single TCR beta chain sequence along with its context. Its specificity is unknown. Sorting based on CD45RO/CCR7/CD25/CD127/CD95/CD27 separated CD4+ naive, central memory, regulatory and stem cell-like memory cells. Sorting produced populations that all topped 95% purity. Expressed TCRB transcripts were sequenced, since all the RNA that had been isolated was reverse transcribed. Method: immunoSEQ multiplex PCR; TCRdb's copy keeps in-frame clones and lacks some. This table has about 340,000 clones, roughly 12% appearing once. The data are from a study of beta chain features in type 1 diabetes. Germline V gene lookup returns CDR1 GTSNPN and CDR2 SVGIG (reference sequence). After removal of 5 bases from V and 1 base from J, the junction contained 10 bases not matched to a gene. The CDR3 runs 15 residues. Study-wide results and limits: It was possible that PCR favored shorter templates, equally so in patients and controls. Type 1 diabetes patients had TCRB CDR3s that were shorter (moderately but significantly so) in all four CD4+ subsets.

This sequence joins TRBV30 and TRBJ1-2, with 7 bases identical to TRBD1. The sample was naive CD4+ T cells from blood. The receptor was isolated from a woman aged 18-29 years with type 1 diabetes. Written as DNA, the CDR3 is TGTGCCTGGGGGAGGACAGGATTAATTAACTATGGCTACACCTTC. This sequence encodes CAWGRTGLINYGYTF. The full variable domain, rest sourced from reference TRBV30 and TRBJ1-2, is SQTIHQWPATLVQPVGSPLSLECTVEGTSNPNLYWYRQAAGRGLQLLFYSVGIGQISSEVPQNLSASRPQDRQFILSSKKLLLSDSGFYLCAWGRTGLINYGYTFGSGTRLTVV.